These 9 T cell receptor beta chains were sequenced from one sample in a study of T cell responses to AZD1222 COVID-19 vaccine. Some clones are missing from TCRdb's copy, which holds only in-frame ones; the method was immunoSEQ multiplex PCR. The data hold about 100,000 clones, with 87% observed a single time. The sequenced sample was peripheral blood, obtained 28 days after the second AZD1222 dose. Receptors were obtained from an adult who received the AZD1222 COVID-19 vaccine.

The rearrangement uses TRBV19 and TRBJ2-3; D is unresolved. CDR1 and CDR2 (germline): LNHDA, SQIVND (reference sequence). V dropped 5 bases and J dropped 3 bases, with 21 bases sitting between them. This CDR3 contains 17 residues. CDR3 in DNA: TGTGCCAGTAGTTCCAGCGTCGGACCGTCAGTGACAGATACGCAGTATTTT. Amino acids: CASSSSVGPSVTDTQYF.

V is TRBV7-9 and J is TRBJ1-2; D is uncertain. The germline V and J ends were trimmed by 5 bases and 4 bases, with 8 bases remaining between them. CDR1 and CDR2 from the germline V gene are SEHNR and FQNEAQ (reference sequence). The CDR3 runs 12 residues. For the CDR3, the DNA is TGTGCCAGCAGCACAGTTGCCTATGGCTACACCTTC. Translation gives CASSTVAYGYTF.

The chain employs TRBV4-3 and TRBJ1-3, with D possibly TRBD1 on 5 matching bases. This CDR3 has 15 residues. Trimming pared 0 bases from V and 4 bases from J, leaving 10 bases between. Germline loops: CDR1 LGHNA, CDR2 YSLEER. The CDR3 protein is CASSQEGLTGNTIYF. The CDR3 DNA is TGCGCCAGCAGCCAAGAGGGGCTCACCGGAAACACCATATATTTT.

The rearrangement uses TRBV4-1 and TRBJ1-2; possible D gene TRBD1, 6 bases. The CDR3 contains 16 residues. Trimming took off 0 bases at V and 1 base at J, with 12 bases between the two ends. Germline-derived CDR1 and CDR2 are MGHRA and YSYEKL. The CDR3 spells CASSQDLGGLNYGYTF. The CDR3 DNA follows: TGCGCCAGCAGCCAAGATCTTGGGGGCCTTAACTATGGCTACACCTTC.

The rearrangement links TRBV28 to TRBJ1-1; a weak D match, TRBD1 (5 bases). The CDR3 length is 17 residues. Trimming stripped 1 base from V and 7 bases from J, with 22 bases between. Germline CDR1 is MDHEN and CDR2 is SYDVKM. CDR3 in amino acids: CASSLFGGGQGGSEAFF. CDR3 bases: TGTGCCAGCAGTTTATTTGGCGGAGGGCAGGGTGGGAGTGAAGCTTTCTTT.

The chain employs TRBV19 and TRBJ1-1; 8 bases map to TRBD1. CDR1 and CDR2 (germline): LNHDA, SQIVND (reference sequence). Trimming took 7 bases from V and 0 from J; bases not matched to a gene: 4. CDR3 length: 14 residues. This CDR3 is CASNDRGMNTEAFF. CDR3 nucleotides: TGTGCCAGTAACGACAGGGGCATGAACACTGAAGCTTTCTTT.

The CDR3 is CASSPGTGGLHTEAFF. Here the CDR3 DNA reads TGTGCCAGCAGCCCCGGGACAGGGGGCTTACACACTGAAGCTTTCTTT. The chain uses TRBV5-4 and TRBJ1-1; TRBD1 aligns across 12 bases. There are 16 residues in the CDR3. From germline, CDR1 is SGHNT and CDR2 YYREEE (reference sequence). The V gene end was trimmed by 4 bases and the J gene end by 3 bases; junction bases not matched to a gene: 7.

The chain recombines TRBV7-2 with TRBJ1-6; 7 bases are shared with TRBD1. The germline V gene encodes CDR1 SGHTA and CDR2 FQGNSA. V trimming: 0 bases; J trimming: 6 bases; junction bases outside the gene matches: 5. The CDR3 length is 16 residues. The CDR3 reads CASSLAGQAINSPLHF. In DNA form, the CDR3 reads TGTGCCAGCAGCTTAGCTGGACAGGCGATTAATTCACCCCTCCACTTT.

The chain is built from TRBV5-4 and TRBJ1-1; 8 nucleotides agree with TRBD1. The CDR3 loop spans 16 amino acids. Unmatched junction bases numbered 6, after V lost 1 base and J lost 1 base. CDR1 is SGHNT and CDR2 is YYREEE in the germline V gene (reference sequence). The CDR3 sequence: CASSLQGTGWNTEAFF. In DNA, the CDR3 is TGTGCCAGCAGCTTGCAAGGGACAGGCTGGAACACTGAAGCTTTCTTT.